This passage covers 8 T cell receptor beta chains from one sample sequenced in a study of CD8+CD57+ T cells in acquired aplastic anemia. Using genomic DNA as the template, TCR beta VDJ and CDR3 profiling was carried out. MiXCR, applied by TCRdb to the reads, yields one record per CDR3 protein. The sample has some 150,000 distinct CDR3 sequences, approximately 52% seen once. Flow cytometry had shown expanded CD8+CD57+ cells in the patients chosen for sequencing. The sequencing sample was made of sorted CD4+, CD8+, or CD8+CD57+ T cells (not recorded which) from PBMCs. These receptors were collected from a human donor with aplastic anemia.

The chain employs TRBV19 and TRBJ2-5; D is uncertain. V was shortened by 3 bases and J by 0 bases, with 5 bases between the two germline ends. The germline V gene has CDR1 LNHDA and CDR2 SQIVND (reference sequence). The CDR3 runs to 13 residues. CDR3 loop: CASSIPNQETQYF. CDR3 coding DNA: TGTGCCAGTAGTATCCCAAACCAAGAGACCCAGTACTTC.

The V call is TRBV4-2, the J call TRBJ1-2; D may be TRBD1 (5 bases). Looked up from germline, CDR1 is LGHNA and CDR2 is YNFKEQ. CDR3 length: 17 amino acids. Trimming shortened V by 4 bases and J by 1 base, and 19 bases separated the two germline ends. The CDR3 here is CASSPNRLNKGNYGYTF. The CDR3 DNA is TGTGCCAGCAGCCCCAACAGGTTAAACAAGGGTAACTATGGCTACACCTTC.

This clonotype has at least ten counts. The chain uses TRBV2 and TRBJ2-3, with 13 bases lining up with TRBD2. Looked up from germline, CDR1 is SNHLY and CDR2 is FYNNEI. The V segment lost 6 bases and the J segment 7 bases; nucleotides outside the gene matches: 7. The CDR3 is 15 residues long. The CDR3 DNA reads as TGTGCCAGCAGGGAGACTAGCGGGGGGCCATATACGCAGTATTTT. This sequence encodes CASRETSGGPYTQYF.

This clonotype occurred a few times. This sequence joins TRBV9 and TRBJ2-3, with a weak D call TRBD1 (5 bases). The CDR3 is 14 amino acids. The V and J ends lost 0 bases and 5 bases respectively, with 10 bases between them. CDR1 is SGDLS and CDR2 is YYNGEE in the germline V gene. For the CDR3, the DNA is TGTGCCAGCAGCGTAGCTCCAGGGCTAGATACGCAGTATTTT. Amino acids: CASSVAPGLDTQYF.

V is TRBV24-1 and J is TRBJ1-2; TRBD1 matches 8 bases. CDR3 length: 13 residues. The V gene end was trimmed by 8 bases and the J gene end by 6 bases; junction bases not matched to a gene: 7. Germline V gene data show CDR1 as KGHDR and CDR2 as SFDVKD. This chain's CDR3 is CATKGQGLDGYTF. CDR3 coding DNA: TGTGCCACCAAAGGACAGGGCTTGGATGGCTACACCTTC.

Many counts were recorded for this clonotype. V usage is TRBV11-1 and J usage is TRBJ2-2; TRBD1 is a possible D gene (5 bases). Germline CDR1 reads SGHAT; CDR2 reads FQDESV (reference sequence). The CDR3 covers 17 residues. Deletions cut 1 base from V and 1 base from J, with 13 bases between. The CDR3 region is CASSLDTGDWNTGELFF. The CDR3 coding sequence is TGTGCCAGCAGCTTAGATACAGGCGATTGGAACACCGGGGAGCTGTTTTTT.

This clonotype was observed a handful of times. The V gene is TRBV15, the J gene TRBJ2-5; D is possibly TRBD2 (5 bases). Deletions cut 1 base from V and 4 bases from J, with 10 bases between. Germline V gene lookup returns CDR1 LNHNV and CDR2 YYDKDF (reference sequence). The CDR3 has 14 residues. The CDR3 sequence is CATSRGRGGETQYF. The CDR3 bases are TGTGCCACCAGCAGAGGACGCGGAGGAGAGACCCAGTACTTC.

This clonotype was picked up many times. The chain joins TRBV29-1 to TRBJ2-2; no reliable D call. The germline V and J ends were trimmed by 3 bases and 2 bases, with 7 bases remaining between them. CDR3 length: 13 residues. Looked up from germline, CDR1 is SQVTM and CDR2 is ANQGSEA. This chain's CDR3 is CSVDRLNTGELFF. The CDR3 nucleotides are TGCAGCGTTGATAGGCTAAACACCGGGGAGCTGTTTTTT.